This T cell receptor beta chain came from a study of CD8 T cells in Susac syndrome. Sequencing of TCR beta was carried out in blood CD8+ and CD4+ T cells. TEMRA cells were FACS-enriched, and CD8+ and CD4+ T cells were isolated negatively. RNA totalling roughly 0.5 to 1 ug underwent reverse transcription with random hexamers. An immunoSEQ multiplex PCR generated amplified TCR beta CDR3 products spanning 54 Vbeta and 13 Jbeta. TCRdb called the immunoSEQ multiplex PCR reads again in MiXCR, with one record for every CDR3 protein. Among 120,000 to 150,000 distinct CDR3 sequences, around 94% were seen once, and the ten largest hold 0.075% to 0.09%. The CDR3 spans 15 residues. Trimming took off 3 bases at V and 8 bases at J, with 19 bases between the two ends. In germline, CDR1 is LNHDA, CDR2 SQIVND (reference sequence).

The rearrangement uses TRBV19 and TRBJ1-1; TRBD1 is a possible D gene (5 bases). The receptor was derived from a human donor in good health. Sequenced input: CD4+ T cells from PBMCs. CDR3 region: CASSMTRGGRGEAFF. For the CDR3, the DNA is TGTGCCAGTAGTATGACAAGGGGCGGACGCGGGGAAGCTTTCTTT. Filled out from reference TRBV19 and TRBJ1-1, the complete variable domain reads DGGITQSPKYLFRKEGQNVTLSCEQNLNHDAMYWYRQDPGQGLRLIYYSQIVNDFQKGDIAEGYSVSREKKESFPLTVTSAQKNPTAFYLCASSMTRGGRGEAFFGQGTRLTVV.